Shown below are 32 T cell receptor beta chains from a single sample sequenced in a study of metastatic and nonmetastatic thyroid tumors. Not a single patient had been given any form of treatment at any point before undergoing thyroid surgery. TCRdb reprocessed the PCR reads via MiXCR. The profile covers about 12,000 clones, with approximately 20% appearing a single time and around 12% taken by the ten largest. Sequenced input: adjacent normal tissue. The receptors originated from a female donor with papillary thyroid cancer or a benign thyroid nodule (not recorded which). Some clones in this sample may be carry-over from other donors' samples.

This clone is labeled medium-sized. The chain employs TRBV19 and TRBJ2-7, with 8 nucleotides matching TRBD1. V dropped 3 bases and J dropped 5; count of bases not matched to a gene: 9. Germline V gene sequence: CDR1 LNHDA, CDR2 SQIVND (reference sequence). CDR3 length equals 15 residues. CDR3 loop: CASSISQDRVHEQYF. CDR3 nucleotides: TGTGCCAGTAGTATCAGTCAGGACAGGGTCCACGAGCAGTACTTC.

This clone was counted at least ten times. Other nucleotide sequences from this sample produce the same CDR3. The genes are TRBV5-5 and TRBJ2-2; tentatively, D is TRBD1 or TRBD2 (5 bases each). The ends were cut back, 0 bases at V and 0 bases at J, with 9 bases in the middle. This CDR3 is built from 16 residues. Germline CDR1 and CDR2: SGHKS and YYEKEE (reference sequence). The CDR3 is CASSLAGATNTGELFF. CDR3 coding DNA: TGTGCCAGCAGCTTGGCCGGGGCAACGAACACCGGGGAGCTGTTTTTT.

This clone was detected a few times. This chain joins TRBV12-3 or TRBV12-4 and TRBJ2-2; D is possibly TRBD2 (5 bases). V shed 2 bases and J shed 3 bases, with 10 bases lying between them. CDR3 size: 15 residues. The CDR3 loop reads CASSLRGWDTGELFF. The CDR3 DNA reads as TGTGCCAGCAGTTTACGGGGTTGGGACACCGGGGAGCTGTTTTTT.

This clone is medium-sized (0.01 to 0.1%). CDR3 loop: CSARDQRTSGAYEQYF. In DNA, the CDR3 is TGCAGTGCTAGAGACCAACGGACTAGCGGGGCCTACGAGCAGTACTTC. The rearrangement links TRBV20-1 to TRBJ2-7, with 12 bases that match TRBD2. V was pared by 0 bases and J by 2 bases, with 5 bases of the junction left unmatched. The CDR3 length is 16 residues. Germline CDR1 DFQATT, CDR2 SNEGSKA (reference sequence).

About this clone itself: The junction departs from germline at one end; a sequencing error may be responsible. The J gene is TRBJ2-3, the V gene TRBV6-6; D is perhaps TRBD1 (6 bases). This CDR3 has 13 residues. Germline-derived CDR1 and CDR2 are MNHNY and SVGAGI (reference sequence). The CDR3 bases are TGTGTCAGCATGTTAACAGGGTTAGATACGCAGTATTTT. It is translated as CVSMLTGLDTQYF.

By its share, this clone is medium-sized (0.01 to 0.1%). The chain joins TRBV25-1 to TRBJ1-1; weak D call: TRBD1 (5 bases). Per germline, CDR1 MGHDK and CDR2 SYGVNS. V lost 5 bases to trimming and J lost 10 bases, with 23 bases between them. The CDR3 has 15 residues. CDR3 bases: TGTGCCAGCAGTTCCCCCAGGGTCCTGGGGGGAAGAGCTTTCTTT. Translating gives CASSSPRVLGGRAFF.

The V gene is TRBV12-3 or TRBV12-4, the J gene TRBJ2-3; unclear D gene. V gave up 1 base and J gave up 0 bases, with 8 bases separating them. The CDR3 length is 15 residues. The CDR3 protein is CASSLGISSTDTQYF. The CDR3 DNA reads TGTGCCAGCAGTTTAGGCATCTCTAGCACAGATACGCAGTATTTT.

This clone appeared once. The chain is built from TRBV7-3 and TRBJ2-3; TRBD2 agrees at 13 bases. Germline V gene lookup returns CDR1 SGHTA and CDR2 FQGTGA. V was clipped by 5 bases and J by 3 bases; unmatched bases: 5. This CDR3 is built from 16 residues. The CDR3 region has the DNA TGTGCCAGCAGCCGACTAGCGGGAGGTGGGACAGATACGCAGTATTTT. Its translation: CASSRLAGGGTDTQYF.

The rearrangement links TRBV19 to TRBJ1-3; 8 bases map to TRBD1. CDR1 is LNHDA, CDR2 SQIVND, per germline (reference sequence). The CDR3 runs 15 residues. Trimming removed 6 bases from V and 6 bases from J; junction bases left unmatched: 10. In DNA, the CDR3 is TGTGCCAGTAGGGACGGACAGGGACGGCAAAACACCATATATTTT. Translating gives CASRDGQGRQNTIYF.

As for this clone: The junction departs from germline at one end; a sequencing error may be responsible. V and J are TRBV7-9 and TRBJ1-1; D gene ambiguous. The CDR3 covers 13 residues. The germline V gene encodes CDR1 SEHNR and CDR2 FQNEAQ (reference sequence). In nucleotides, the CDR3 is TGTGCCAGCAGCCCCCGGATAGGCTTCGGAGCTTCCTTT. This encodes CASSPRIGFGASF.

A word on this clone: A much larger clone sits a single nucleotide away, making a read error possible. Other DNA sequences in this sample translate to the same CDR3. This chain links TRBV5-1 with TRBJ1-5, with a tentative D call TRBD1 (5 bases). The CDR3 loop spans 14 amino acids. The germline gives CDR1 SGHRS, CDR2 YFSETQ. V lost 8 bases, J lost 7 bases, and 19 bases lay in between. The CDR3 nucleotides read TGCGCCAGGACGGGGGACGCCACTAGGCAGCCCCAGCATTTT. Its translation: CARTGDATRQPQHF.

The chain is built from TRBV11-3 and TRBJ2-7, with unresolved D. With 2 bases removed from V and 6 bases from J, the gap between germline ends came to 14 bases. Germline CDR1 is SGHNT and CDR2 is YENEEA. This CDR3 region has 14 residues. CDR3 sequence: CASSLSPQIFEQYF. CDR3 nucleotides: TGTGCCAGCAGCTTATCGCCCCAGATCTTCGAGCAGTACTTC. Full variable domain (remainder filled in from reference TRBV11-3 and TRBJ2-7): EAGVVQSPRYKIIEKKQPVAFWCNPISGHNTLYWYLQNLGQGPELLIRYENEEAVDDSQLPKDRFSAERLKGVDSTLKIQPAELGDSAVYLCASSLSPQIFEQYFGPGTRLTVT.

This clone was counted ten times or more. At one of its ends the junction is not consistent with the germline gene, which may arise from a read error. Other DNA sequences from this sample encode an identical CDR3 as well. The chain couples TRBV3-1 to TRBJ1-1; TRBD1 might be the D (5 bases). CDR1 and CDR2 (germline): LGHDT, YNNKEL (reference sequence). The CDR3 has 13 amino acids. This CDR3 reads CASSQQGRTEAFF. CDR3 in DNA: TGTGCCAGCAGCCAACAGGGAAGGACTGAGGCTTTCTTT.

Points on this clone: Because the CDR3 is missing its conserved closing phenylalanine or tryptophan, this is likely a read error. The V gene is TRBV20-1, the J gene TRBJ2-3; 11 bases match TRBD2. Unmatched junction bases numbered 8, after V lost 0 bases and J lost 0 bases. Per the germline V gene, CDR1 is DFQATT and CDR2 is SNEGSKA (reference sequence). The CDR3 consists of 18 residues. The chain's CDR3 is CSARDLAGGLYSTDTQYL. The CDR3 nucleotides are TGCAGTGCTAGAGACCTAGCGGGAGGTTTATACAGCACAGATACGCAGTATTTA.

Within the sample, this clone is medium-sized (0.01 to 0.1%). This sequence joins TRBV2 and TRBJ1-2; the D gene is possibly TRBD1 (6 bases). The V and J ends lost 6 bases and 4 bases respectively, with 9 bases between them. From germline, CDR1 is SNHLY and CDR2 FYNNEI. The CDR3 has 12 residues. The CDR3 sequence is CASSPTGYGYTF. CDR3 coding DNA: TGTGCCAGCAGCCCGACAGGCTATGGCTACACCTTC.

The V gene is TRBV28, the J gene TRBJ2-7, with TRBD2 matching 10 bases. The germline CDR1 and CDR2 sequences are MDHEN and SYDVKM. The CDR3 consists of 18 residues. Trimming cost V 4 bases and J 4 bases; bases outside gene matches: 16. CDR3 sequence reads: CASSYHRSSGRVGYEQYF. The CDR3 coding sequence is TGTGCCAGCAGTTACCATCGGTCTAGCGGGAGAGTGGGTTACGAGCAGTACTTC. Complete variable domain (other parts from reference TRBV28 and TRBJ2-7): DVKVTQSSRYLVKRTGEKVFLECVQDMDHENMFWYRQDPGLGLRLIYFSYDVKMKEKGDIPEGYSVSREKKERFSLILESASTNQTSMYLCASSYHRSSGRVGYEQYFGPGTRLTVT.

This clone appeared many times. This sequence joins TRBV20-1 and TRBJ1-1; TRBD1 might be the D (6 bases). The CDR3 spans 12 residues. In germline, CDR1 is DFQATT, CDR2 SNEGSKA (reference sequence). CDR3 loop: CRVPGHHTEAFF. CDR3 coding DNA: TGCAGGGTTCCGGGACACCACACTGAAGCTTTCTTT.

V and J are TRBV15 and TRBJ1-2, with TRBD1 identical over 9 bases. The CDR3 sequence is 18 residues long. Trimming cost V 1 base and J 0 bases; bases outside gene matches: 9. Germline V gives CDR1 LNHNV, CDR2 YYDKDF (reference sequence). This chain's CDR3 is CATSRGRTGDLPNYGYTF. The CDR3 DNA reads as TGTGCCACCAGCAGAGGCCGGACAGGGGACCTCCCTAACTATGGCTACACCTTC.

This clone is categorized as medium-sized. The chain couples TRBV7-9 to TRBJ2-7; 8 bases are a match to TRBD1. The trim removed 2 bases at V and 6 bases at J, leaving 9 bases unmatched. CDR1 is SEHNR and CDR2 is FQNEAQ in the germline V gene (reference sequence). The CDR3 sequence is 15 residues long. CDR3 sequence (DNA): TGTGCCAGCAGCTTAAGAGTAGGACAGGGAGGCGAGCAGTACTTC. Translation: CASSLRVGQGGEQYF.

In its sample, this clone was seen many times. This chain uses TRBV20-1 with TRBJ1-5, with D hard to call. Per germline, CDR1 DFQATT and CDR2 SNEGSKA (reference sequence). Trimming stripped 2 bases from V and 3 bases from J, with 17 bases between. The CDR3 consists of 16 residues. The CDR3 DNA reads TGCAGTGCTAGACAACAGCTTCCTAACCTCAATCAGCCCCAGCATTTT. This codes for CSARQQLPNLNQPQHF.

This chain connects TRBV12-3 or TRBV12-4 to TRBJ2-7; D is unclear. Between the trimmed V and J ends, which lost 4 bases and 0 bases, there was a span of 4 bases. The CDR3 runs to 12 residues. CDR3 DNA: TGTGCCAGCAGTTACTTCTCCTACGAGCAGTACTTC. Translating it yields CASSYFSYEQYF.

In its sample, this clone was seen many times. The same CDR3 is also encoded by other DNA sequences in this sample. The CDR3 protein is CASSLGATDNQPQHF. The CDR3 nucleotides read TGTGCCAGCAGCTTAGGCGCGACAGACAATCAGCCCCAGCATTTT. This rearrangement joins TRBV7-2 to TRBJ1-5; possible D gene TRBD1, 5 bases. Germline CDR1 and CDR2: SGHTA and FQGNSA. The CDR3 totals 15 residues. Trimming took 1 base from V and 3 from J, leaving 10 bases between them.

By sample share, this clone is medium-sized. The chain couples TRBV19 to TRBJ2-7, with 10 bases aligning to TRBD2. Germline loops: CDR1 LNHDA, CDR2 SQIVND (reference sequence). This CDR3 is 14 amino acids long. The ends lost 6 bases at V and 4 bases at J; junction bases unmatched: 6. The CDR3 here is CASRPTSGTYEQYF. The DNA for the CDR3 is TGTGCCAGTAGACCAACTAGCGGGACATACGAGCAGTACTTC.

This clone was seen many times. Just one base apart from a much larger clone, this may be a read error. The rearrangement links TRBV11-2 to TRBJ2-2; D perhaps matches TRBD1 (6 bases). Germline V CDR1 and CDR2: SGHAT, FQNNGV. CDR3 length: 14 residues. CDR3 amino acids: CASSLVGDTGELVF. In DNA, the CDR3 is TGTGCCAGCAGCTTAGTGGGGGACACCGGGGAGCTGGTTTTT.

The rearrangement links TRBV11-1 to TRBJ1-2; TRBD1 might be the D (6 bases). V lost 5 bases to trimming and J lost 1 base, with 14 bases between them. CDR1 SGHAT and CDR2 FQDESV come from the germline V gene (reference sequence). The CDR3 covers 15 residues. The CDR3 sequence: CASSIGQRLNYGYTF. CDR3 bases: TGTGCCAGCAGCATCGGACAGAGACTTAACTATGGCTACACCTTC.

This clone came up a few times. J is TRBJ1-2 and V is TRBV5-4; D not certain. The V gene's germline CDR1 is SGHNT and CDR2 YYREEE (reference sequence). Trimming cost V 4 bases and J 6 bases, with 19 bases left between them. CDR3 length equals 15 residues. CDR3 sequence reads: CASSPPDMPLDGYTF. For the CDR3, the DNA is TGTGCCAGCAGCCCTCCCGACATGCCCCTCGATGGCTACACCTTC.

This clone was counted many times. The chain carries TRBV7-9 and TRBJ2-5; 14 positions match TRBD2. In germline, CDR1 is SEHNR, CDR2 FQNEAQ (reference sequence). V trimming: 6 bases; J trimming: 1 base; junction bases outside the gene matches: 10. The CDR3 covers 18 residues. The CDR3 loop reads CASSRGGGLAGAQETQYF. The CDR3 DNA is TGTGCCAGCAGTCGGGGAGGGGGACTAGCGGGGGCCCAAGAGACCCAGTACTTC.

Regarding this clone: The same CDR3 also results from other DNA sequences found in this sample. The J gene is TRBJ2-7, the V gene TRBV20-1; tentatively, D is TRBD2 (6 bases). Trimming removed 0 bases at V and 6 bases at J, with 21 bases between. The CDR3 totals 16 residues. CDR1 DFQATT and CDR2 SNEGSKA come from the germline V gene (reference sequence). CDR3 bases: TGCAGTGCTAGAGATCGCCGGGAGCCACGGACTACCGAGCAGTACTTC. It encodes CSARDRREPRTTEQYF.

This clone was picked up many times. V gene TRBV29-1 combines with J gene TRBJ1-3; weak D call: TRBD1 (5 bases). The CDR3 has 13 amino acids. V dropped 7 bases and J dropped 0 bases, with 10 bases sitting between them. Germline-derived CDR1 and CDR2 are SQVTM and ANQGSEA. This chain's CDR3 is CSARGSSGNTIYF. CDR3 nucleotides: TGCAGCGCCCGGGGCAGCTCTGGAAACACCATATATTTT.

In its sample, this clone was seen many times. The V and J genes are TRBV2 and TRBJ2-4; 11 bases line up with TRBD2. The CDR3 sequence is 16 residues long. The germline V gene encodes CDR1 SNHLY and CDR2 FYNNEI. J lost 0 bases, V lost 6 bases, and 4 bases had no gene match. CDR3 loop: CASRRLAGLAKNIQYF. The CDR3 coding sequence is TGTGCCAGCAGAAGACTAGCGGGGTTAGCCAAAAACATTCAGTACTTC.

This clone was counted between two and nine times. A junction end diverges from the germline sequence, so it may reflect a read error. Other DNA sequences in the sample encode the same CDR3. CDR3 coding DNA: TGCGCCATCAGTGTGGGCGGGGAGCTTTTTTTT. This gives the protein CAISVGGELFF. The chain recombines TRBV10-3 with TRBJ2-2; D might be TRBD2 (6 bases). Germline V gene lookup returns CDR1 ENHRY and CDR2 SYGVKD. This CDR3 is built from 11 residues.

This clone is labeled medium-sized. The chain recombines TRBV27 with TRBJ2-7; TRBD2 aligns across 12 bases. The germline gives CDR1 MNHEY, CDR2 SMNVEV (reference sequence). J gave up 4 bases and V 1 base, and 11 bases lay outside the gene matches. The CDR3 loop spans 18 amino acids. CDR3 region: CASSLFPSGRAPPYEQYF. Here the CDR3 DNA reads TGTGCCAGCAGTTTATTTCCTAGCGGGAGGGCCCCCCCTTACGAGCAGTACTTC.